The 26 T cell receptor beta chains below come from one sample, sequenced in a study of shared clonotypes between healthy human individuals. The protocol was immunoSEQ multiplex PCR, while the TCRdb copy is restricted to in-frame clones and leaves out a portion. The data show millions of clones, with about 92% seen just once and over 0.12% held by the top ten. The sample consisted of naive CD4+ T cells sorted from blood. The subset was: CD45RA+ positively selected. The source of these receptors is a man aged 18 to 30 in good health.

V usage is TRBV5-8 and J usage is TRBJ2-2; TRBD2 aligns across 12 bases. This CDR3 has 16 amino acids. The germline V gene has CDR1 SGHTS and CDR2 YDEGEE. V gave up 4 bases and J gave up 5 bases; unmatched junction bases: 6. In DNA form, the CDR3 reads TGTGCCAGCAGCCTGGGACTAGCGGGTAGAACCGGGGAGCTGTTTTTT. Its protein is CASSLGLAGRTGELFF.

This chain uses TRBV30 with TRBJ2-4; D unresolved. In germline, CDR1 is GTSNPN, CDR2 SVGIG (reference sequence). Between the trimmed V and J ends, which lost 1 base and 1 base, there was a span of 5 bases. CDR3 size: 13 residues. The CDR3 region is CAWSAVAKNIQYF. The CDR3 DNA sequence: TGTGCCTGGAGTGCTGTGGCCAAAAACATTCAGTACTTC.

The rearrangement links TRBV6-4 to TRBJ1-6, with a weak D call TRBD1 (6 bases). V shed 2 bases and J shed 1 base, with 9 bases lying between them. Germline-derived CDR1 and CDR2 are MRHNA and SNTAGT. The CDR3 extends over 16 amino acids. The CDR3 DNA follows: TGTGCCAGCAGTGACGTAAGGGGGTCCTATAATTCACCCCTCCACTTT. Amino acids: CASSDVRGSYNSPLHF.

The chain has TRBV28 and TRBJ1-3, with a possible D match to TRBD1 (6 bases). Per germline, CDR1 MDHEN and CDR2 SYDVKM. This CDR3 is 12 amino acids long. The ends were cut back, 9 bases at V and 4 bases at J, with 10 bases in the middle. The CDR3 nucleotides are TGTGCCAGTACAGGGCCGGGAAACACCATATATTTT. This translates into CASTGPGNTIYF. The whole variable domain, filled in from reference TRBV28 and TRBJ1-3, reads DVKVTQSSRYLVKRTGEKVFLECVQDMDHENMFWYRQDPGLGLRLIYFSYDVKMKEKGDIPEGYSVSREKKERFSLILESASTNQTSMYLCASTGPGNTIYFGEGSWLTVV.

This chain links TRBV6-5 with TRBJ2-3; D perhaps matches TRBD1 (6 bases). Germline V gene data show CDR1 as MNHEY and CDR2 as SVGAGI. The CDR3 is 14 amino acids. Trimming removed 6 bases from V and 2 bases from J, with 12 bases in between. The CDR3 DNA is TGTGCCAGCAGGGACAGCCGAATCACAGATACGCAGTATTTT. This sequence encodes CASRDSRITDTQYF.

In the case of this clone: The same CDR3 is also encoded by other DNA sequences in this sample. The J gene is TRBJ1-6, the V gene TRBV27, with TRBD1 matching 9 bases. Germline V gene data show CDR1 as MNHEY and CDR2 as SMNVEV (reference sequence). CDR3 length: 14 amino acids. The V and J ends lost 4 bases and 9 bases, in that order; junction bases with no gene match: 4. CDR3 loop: CASSSRQGGSPLHF. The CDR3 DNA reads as TGTGCCAGCAGTTCGAGACAGGGGGGTTCACCCCTCCACTTT.

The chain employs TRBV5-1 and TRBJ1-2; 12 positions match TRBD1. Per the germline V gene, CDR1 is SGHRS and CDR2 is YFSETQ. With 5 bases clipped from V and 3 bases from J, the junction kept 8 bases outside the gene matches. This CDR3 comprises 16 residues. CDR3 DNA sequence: TGCGCCAGCAGTCCGGGTGGGACAGGGGGCGACTATGGCTACACCTTC. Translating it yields CASSPGGTGGDYGYTF.

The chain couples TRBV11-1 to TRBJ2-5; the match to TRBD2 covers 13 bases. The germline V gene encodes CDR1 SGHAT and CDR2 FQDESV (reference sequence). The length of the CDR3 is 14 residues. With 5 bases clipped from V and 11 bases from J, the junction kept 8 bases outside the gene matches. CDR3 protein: CASSQTSGGSPQYF. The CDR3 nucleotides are TGTGCCAGCAGCCAGACTAGCGGGGGGAGTCCACAGTACTTC. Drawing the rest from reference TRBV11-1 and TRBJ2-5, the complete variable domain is EAEVAQSPRYKITEKSQAVAFWCDPISGHATLYWYRQILGQGPELLVQFQDESVVDDSQLPKDRFSAERLKGVDSTLKIQPAELGDSAMYLCASSQTSGGSPQYFGPGTRLLVL.

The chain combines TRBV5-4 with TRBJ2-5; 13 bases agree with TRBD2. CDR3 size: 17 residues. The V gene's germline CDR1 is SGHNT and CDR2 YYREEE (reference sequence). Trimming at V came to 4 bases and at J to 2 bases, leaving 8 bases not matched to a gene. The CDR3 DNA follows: TGTGCCAGCAGCCCCGGGGGGACTAGCGGGGCTCAAGAGACCCAGTACTTC. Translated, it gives CASSPGGTSGAQETQYF.

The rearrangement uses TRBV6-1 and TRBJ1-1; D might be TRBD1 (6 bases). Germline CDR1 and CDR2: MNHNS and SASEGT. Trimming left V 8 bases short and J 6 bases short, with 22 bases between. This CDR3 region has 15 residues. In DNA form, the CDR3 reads TGTGCCAGCCTTTCAGCGGGGGGGGGCGAGGCTGAAGCTTTCTTT. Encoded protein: CASLSAGGGEAEAFF.

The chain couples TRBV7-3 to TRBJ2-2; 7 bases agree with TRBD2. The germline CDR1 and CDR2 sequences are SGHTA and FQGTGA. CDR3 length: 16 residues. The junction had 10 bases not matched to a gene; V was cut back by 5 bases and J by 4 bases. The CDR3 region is CASSPRGGVSTGELFF. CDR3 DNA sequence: TGTGCCAGCAGCCCCCGGGGAGGGGTGAGCACCGGGGAGCTGTTTTTT. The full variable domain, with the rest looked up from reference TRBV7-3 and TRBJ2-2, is GAGVSQTPSNKVTEKGKYVELRCDPISGHTALYWYRQSLGQGPEFLIYFQGTGAADDSGLPNDRFFAVRPEGSVSTLKIQRTERGDSAVYLCASSPRGGVSTGELFFGEGSRLTVL.

Here the CDR3 DNA reads TGTGCCAGCAGCAAATGGGCGCCAGGAGGGTCCTACGAGCAGTACTTC. Translated, it gives CASSKWAPGGSYEQYF. The V call is TRBV7-9, the J call TRBJ2-7; maybe TRBD2 (6 bases). Trimming took off 5 bases at V and 1 base at J, with 18 bases between the two ends. Per the germline V gene, CDR1 is SEHNR and CDR2 is FQNEAQ (reference sequence). CDR3 size: 16 residues.

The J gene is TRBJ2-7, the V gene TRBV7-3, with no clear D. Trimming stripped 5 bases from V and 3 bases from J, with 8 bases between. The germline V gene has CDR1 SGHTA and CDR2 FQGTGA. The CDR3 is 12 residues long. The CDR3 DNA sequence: TGTGCCAGCAGCCCCCTAGGCTACGAGCAGTACTTC. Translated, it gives CASSPLGYEQYF.

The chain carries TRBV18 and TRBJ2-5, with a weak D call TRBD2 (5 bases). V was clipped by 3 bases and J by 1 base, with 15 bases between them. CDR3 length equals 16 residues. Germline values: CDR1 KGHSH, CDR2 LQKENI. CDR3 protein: CASSPVGVHSQETQYF. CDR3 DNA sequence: TGTGCCAGCTCACCGGTCGGGGTCCATTCCCAAGAGACCCAGTACTTC. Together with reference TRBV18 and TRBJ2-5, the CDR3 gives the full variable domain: NAGVMQNPRHLVRRRGQEARLRCSPMKGHSHVYWYRQLPEEGLKFMVYLQKENIIDESGMPKERFSAEFPKEGPSILRIQQVVRGDSAAYFCASSPVGVHSQETQYFGPGTRLLVL.

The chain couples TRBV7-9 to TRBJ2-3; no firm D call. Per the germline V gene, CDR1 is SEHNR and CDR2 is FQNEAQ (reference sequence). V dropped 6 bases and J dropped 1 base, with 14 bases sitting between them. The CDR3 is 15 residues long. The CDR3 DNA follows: TGTGCCAGCAGTTTTTTTAGGGCGGGCACAGATACGCAGTATTTT. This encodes CASSFFRAGTDTQYF.

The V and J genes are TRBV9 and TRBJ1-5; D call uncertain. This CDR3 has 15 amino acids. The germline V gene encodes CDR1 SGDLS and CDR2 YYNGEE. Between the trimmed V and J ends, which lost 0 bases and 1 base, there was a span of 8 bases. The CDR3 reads CASSVGVASNQPQHF. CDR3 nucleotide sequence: TGTGCCAGCAGCGTAGGGGTAGCGAGCAATCAGCCCCAGCATTTT.

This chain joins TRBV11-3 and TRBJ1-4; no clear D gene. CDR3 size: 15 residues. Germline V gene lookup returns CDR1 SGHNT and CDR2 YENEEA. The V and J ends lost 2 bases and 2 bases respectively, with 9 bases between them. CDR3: CASSLLLYTNEKLFF. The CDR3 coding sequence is TGTGCCAGCAGCTTACTGCTCTACACTAATGAAAAACTGTTTTTT.

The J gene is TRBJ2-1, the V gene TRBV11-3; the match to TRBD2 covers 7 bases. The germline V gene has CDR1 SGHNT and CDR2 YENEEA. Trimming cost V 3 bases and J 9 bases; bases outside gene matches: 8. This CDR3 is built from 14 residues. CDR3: CASSLGRGSVEQFF. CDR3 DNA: TGTGCCAGCAGCTTGGGGAGGGGAAGCGTTGAGCAGTTCTTC. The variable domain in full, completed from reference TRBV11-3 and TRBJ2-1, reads EAGVVQSPRYKIIEKKQPVAFWCNPISGHNTLYWYLQNLGQGPELLIRYENEEAVDDSQLPKDRFSAERLKGVDSTLKIQPAELGDSAVYLCASSLGRGSVEQFFGPGTRLTVL.

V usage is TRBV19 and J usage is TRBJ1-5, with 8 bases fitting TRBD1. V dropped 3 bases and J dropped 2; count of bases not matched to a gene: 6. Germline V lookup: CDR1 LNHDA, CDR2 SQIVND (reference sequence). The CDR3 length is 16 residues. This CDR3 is CASSISLDRGNQPQHF. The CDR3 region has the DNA TGTGCCAGTAGTATCTCCTTGGACAGGGGCAATCAGCCCCAGCATTTT.

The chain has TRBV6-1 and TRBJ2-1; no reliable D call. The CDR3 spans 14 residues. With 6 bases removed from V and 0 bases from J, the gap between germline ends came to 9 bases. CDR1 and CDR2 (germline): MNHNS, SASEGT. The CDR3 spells CASRRISSYNEQFF. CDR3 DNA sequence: TGTGCCAGCAGGCGGATTAGCTCCTACAATGAGCAGTTCTTC.

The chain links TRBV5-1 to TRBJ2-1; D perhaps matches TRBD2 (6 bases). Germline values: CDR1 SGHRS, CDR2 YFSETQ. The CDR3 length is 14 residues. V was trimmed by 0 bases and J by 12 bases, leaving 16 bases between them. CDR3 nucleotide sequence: TGCGCCAGCAGCTTGGGGGGGGACCCCCCTGGGCAGTTCTTC. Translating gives CASSLGGDPPGQFF. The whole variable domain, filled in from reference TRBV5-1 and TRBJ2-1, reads KAGVTQTPRYLIKTRGQQVTLSCSPISGHRSVSWYQQTPGQGLQFLFEYFSETQRNKGNFPGRFSGRQFSNSRSEMNVSTLELGDSALYLCASSLGGDPPGQFFGPGTRLTVL.

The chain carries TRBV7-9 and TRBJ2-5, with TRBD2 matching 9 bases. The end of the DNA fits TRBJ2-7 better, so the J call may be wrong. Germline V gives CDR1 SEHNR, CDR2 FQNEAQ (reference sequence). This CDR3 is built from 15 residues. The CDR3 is CASSLGSGGPYEQYF. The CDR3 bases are TGTGCCAGCAGCTTAGGGAGCGGGGGGCCCTACGAGCAGTACTTC.

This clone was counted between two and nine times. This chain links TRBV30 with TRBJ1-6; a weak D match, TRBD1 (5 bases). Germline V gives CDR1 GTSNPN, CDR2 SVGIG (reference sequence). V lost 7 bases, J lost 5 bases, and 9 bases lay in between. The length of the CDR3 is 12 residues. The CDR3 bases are TGTGCCTTCGACAGAGATAATTCACCCCTCCACTTT. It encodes CAFDRDNSPLHF.

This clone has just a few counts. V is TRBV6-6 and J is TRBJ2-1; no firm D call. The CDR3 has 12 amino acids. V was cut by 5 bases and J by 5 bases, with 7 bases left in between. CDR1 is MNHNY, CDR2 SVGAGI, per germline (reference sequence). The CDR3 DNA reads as TGTGCCAGCAGTCGCGACAACAATGAGCAGTTCTTC. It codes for CASSRDNNEQFF.

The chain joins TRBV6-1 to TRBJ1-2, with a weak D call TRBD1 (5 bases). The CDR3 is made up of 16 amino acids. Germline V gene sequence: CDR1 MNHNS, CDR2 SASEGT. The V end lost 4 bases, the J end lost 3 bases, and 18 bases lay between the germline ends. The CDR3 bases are TGTGCCAGCAGTGGCAAAACCAGGGAAGGTGACTATGGCTACACCTTC. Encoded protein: CASSGKTREGDYGYTF.

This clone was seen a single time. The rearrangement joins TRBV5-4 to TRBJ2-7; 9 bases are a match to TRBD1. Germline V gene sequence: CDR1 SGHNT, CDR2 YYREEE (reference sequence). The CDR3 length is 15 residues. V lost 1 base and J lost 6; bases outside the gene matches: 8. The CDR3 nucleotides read TGTGCCAGCAGCTTGTCCGGGACAGGGTCCACCGAGCAGTACTTC. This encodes CASSLSGTGSTEQYF. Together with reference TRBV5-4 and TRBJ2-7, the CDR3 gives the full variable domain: ETGVTQSPTHLIKTRGQQVTLRCSSQSGHNTVSWYQQALGQGPQFIFQYYREEENGRGNFPPRFSGLQFPNYSSELNVNALELDDSALYLCASSLSGTGSTEQYFGPGTRLTVT.